Below are 20 T cell receptor beta chains sequenced from a single sample in a study of glioma-infiltrating T cells after dendritic cell vaccination. Profiled with immunoSEQ multiplex PCR; TCRdb holds only in-frame clones, not every one. The sample shows about 92,000 clones, more than 75% of them seen only once. The source was blood, collected before dendritic cell vaccination. These receptors all come from a human donor with glioblastoma.

On this clone itself: Its ends do not fully match the called genes, so a read error is possible. Other DNA sequences within the sample encode an identical CDR3. The chain couples TRBV29-1 to TRBJ2-7, with D possibly being TRBD2 (7 bases). The V gene's germline CDR1 is SQVTM and CDR2 ANQGSEA. The CDR3 loop spans 15 amino acids. The CDR3 sequence: CSVIGGEGGYYEQYF. The DNA of the CDR3 is TGCAGCGTAATAGGCGGGGAGGGGGGGTACTACGAGCAATACTTC.

The CDR3 loop reads CASSPPQGGATEAFF. CDR3 DNA sequence: TGTGCCAGCTCACCACCCCAAGGGGGAGCCACTGAAGCTTTCTTT. V and J are TRBV18 and TRBJ1-1; a possible D gene is TRBD1 (6 bases). Germline-derived CDR1 and CDR2 are KGHSH and LQKENI. The CDR3 is 15 residues long. Trimming pared 0 bases from V and 4 bases from J, leaving 12 bases between.

The chain recombines TRBV29-1 with TRBJ2-5, with 9 positions matching TRBD2. Trimming cost V 6 bases and J 5 bases; bases outside gene matches: 10. This CDR3 region has 14 residues. The germline CDR1 and CDR2 sequences are SQVTM and ANQGSEA. The CDR3 loop is CSVPLAGVLETQYF. CDR3 nucleotide sequence: TGCAGCGTACCGTTAGCGGGGGTCTTGGAGACCCAGTACTTC.

This chain connects TRBV5-5 to TRBJ2-2; TRBD2 agrees at 8 bases. This CDR3 has 18 residues. Unmatched junction bases numbered 13, after V lost 4 bases and J lost 2 bases. Germline loops: CDR1 SGHKS, CDR2 YYEKEE (reference sequence). CDR3 protein: CASSPYLAGGPNTGELFF. The CDR3 nucleotides read TGTGCCAGCAGCCCCTACCTTGCGGGAGGACCAAACACCGGGGAGCTGTTTTTT.

This clone turned up a few times. This chain connects TRBV6-6 to TRBJ1-3; D is possibly TRBD1 (5 bases). V was cut by 8 bases and J by 2 bases, with 13 bases left in between. The CDR3 covers 14 residues. Germline V gene sequence: CDR1 MNHNY, CDR2 SVGAGI (reference sequence). The DNA for the CDR3 is TGTGCCAGCCTTGGGAGGGGCGCTGGAAACACCATATATTTT. Translating it yields CASLGRGAGNTIYF.

The rearrangement joins TRBV6-6 to TRBJ2-1; TRBD1 matches at 8 bases. Per the germline V gene, CDR1 is MNHNY and CDR2 is SVGAGI (reference sequence). CDR3 size: 14 residues. V shed 6 bases, J shed 8 bases, and the junction held 9 bases outside the gene matches. The CDR3 loop is CASRLGTGMYEQFF. The CDR3 nucleotides are TGTGCCAGCAGGCTCGGGACAGGAATGTATGAGCAGTTCTTC.

This clone was observed once. The chain combines TRBV7-2 with TRBJ2-7; the match to TRBD1 covers 10 bases. CDR1 is SGHTA, CDR2 FQGNSA, per germline. The V and J ends lost 4 bases and 5 bases, in that order; junction bases with no gene match: 8. The CDR3 extends over 15 amino acids. Here the CDR3 reads CASSSPTGGYHEQYF. The CDR3 DNA reads TGTGCCAGCAGCTCACCGACAGGGGGCTACCACGAGCAGTACTTC.

This clone occurred a few times. V usage is TRBV7-6 and J usage is TRBJ1-4, with a tentative D call TRBD1 (5 bases). Germline CDR1 is SGHVS and CDR2 is FNYEAQ. The V and J ends lost 4 bases and 7 bases respectively, with 13 bases between them. There are 14 residues in the CDR3. This CDR3 reads CASSSGTGAEKLFF. The CDR3 DNA reads TGTGCCAGCAGCTCCGGGACTGGCGCTGAAAAACTGTTTTTT.

J is TRBJ2-7 and V is TRBV5-8; 10 bases are a match to TRBD1. CDR3 size: 15 residues. With 1 base clipped from V and 5 bases from J, the junction kept 6 bases outside the gene matches. Germline-derived CDR1 and CDR2 are SGHTS and YDEGEE. The CDR3 loop is CASSLLVTGGDEQYF. In nucleotides, the CDR3 is TGTGCCAGCAGCTTGTTGGTGACAGGGGGCGACGAGCAGTACTTC. The full variable domain, in which reference TRBV5-8 and TRBJ2-7 provide the parts outside the CDR3, is EAGVTQSPTHLIKTRGQQATLRCSPISGHTSVYWYQQALGLGLQFLLWYDEGEERNRGNFPPRFSGRQFPNYSSELNVNALELEDSALYLCASSLLVTGGDEQYFGPGTRLTVT.

This clone has a single count. The chain joins TRBV5-1 to TRBJ2-7, with 12 bases fitting TRBD2. V trimming: 0 bases; J trimming: 6 bases; junction bases outside the gene matches: 16. The germline gives CDR1 SGHRS, CDR2 YFSETQ. This CDR3 is built from 19 residues. The CDR3 region is CASSLVPSASGRAGVEQYF. Here the CDR3 DNA reads TGCGCCAGCAGCTTGGTCCCTTCGGCTAGCGGGAGGGCCGGGGTCGAGCAGTACTTC.

This clone was seen just once. The V gene is TRBV18, the J gene TRBJ2-7; TRBD2 agrees at 10 bases. V shed 1 base, J shed 4 bases, and the junction held 4 bases outside the gene matches. The CDR3 covers 15 residues. The germline V gene encodes CDR1 KGHSH and CDR2 LQKENI. CDR3 sequence reads: CASSPRASGSYEQYF. For the CDR3, the DNA is TGTGCCAGCTCACCACGGGCTAGCGGGAGTTACGAGCAGTACTTC.

V is TRBV5-6 and J is TRBJ1-2; D perhaps matches TRBD1 (6 bases). The CDR3 is made up of 15 amino acids. The V end was cut by 0 bases, the J end by 4 bases, with 13 bases between. CDR1 SGHDT and CDR2 YYEEEE come from the germline V gene. The CDR3 reads CASSLDPTGAYGYTF. The CDR3 coding sequence is TGTGCCAGCAGCTTGGACCCGACAGGCGCCTATGGCTACACCTTC.

CDR3 bases: TGTGCCAGCATGGGGGGGGCGGGCCAACGGTGGGAGACCCAGTACTTC. It encodes CASMGGAGQRWETQYF. J is TRBJ2-5 and V is TRBV25-1, with D possibly TRBD2 on 7 matching bases. V gave up 7 bases and J gave up 5 bases, with 23 bases separating them. Germline V gene lookup returns CDR1 MGHDK and CDR2 SYGVNS. This CDR3 is built from 16 residues.

This clone was found a few times. V usage is TRBV5-8 and J usage is TRBJ1-1, with 9 bases matching TRBD1. Germline loops: CDR1 SGHTS, CDR2 YDEGEE. The CDR3 covers 16 residues. V trimming: 4 bases; J trimming: 1 base; junction bases outside the gene matches: 8. This CDR3 reads CASSRGTGKSNTEAFF. As DNA, the CDR3 is TGTGCCAGCAGCCGGGGGACAGGGAAATCGAACACTGAAGCTTTCTTT.

J is TRBJ1-6 and V is TRBV27; D is undetermined. The V gene's germline CDR1 is MNHEY and CDR2 SMNVEV (reference sequence). The CDR3 covers 16 residues. The V gene lost 7 bases and the J gene lost 4 bases, with 17 bases spanning the gap. Here the CDR3 reads CASTPRGISYNSPLHF. In nucleotides, the CDR3 is TGTGCCAGCACCCCTCGAGGGATCAGTTATAATTCACCCCTCCACTTT.

Here the CDR3 reads CASSTSTDTQYF. CDR3 nucleotides: TGTGCCAGCAGTACTAGCACAGATACGCAGTATTTT. The V gene is TRBV7-2, the J gene TRBJ2-3; D gene uncertain. The V end lost 6 bases, the J end lost 0 bases, and 4 bases lay between the germline ends. This CDR3 spans 12 amino acids. Per the germline V gene, CDR1 is SGHTA and CDR2 is FQGNSA.

This clone came up a few times. V is TRBV2 and J is TRBJ1-3; 9 nucleotides line up with TRBD1. CDR1 is SNHLY, CDR2 FYNNEI, per germline. This CDR3 spans 16 amino acids. The junction had 4 bases not matched to a gene; V was cut back by 4 bases and J by 0 bases. The CDR3 nucleotides are TGTGCCAGCAGTGCAACAGGGGGCGCCTCTGGAAACACCATATATTTT. Encoded protein: CASSATGGASGNTIYF.

The J gene is TRBJ1-2, the V gene TRBV10-2; D gene uncertain. The V end lost 4 bases, the J end lost 2 bases, and 5 bases lay between the germline ends. Germline values: CDR1 WSHSY, CDR2 SAAADI. The CDR3 is 12 residues long. The CDR3 region is CASSVQNYGYTF. DNA for the CDR3: TGCGCCAGCAGTGTCCAGAACTATGGCTACACCTTC.

The V gene is TRBV19, the J gene TRBJ1-4; 7 nucleotides align to TRBD1. V lost 8 bases to trimming and J lost 4 bases; unmatched junction nucleotides: 4. The CDR3 contains 13 residues. CDR1 is LNHDA, CDR2 SQIVND, per germline (reference sequence). The CDR3: CASRTGFNEKLFF. CDR3 nucleotides: TGTGCCAGTCGGACAGGCTTTAATGAAAAACTGTTTTTT.

The chain uses TRBV11-2 and TRBJ1-2; D may be TRBD1 (6 bases). Trimming took 5 bases from V and 14 from J, leaving 21 bases between them. Germline CDR1 reads SGHAT; CDR2 reads FQNNGV. The CDR3 contains 13 residues. CDR3 loop: CASSQDRSPQRTF. In nucleotides, the CDR3 is TGTGCCAGCAGCCAGGACAGATCCCCTCAGAGAACCTTC.